The entry below describes one TCR beta chain. The sample belongs to a study of blood T cell repertoires in COVID-19. Overall study: The study drew acute and convalescent COVID-19 samples from the United States, Italy and Spain. T cells, B-cell-depleted T cells, or PBMCs supplied cDNA or gDNA.

In the original workflow: Estimated nucleated cell counts came from reference gene primer amplification. Generated by immunoSEQ multiplex PCR, the TCRdb table keeps only in-frame clones and is missing some. D and trimming come from the DNA, and the V and J calls and clone size come from that table. The sample records about 190,000 clones, 70% to 85% being singletons. Germline values: CDR1 KGHSH, CDR2 LQKENI. The CDR3 is 16 amino acids. V trimming: 4 bases; J trimming: 0 bases; junction bases outside the gene matches: 1. This clonotype was sampled from a woman aged 25 to 39 with acute or convalescent COVID-19. The rearrangement links TRBV18 to TRBJ2-2, with 11 positions matching TRBD2. Material for sequencing was peripheral blood. This CDR3 reads CASSQGLAANTGELFF. CDR3 DNA: TGTGCCAGCTCACAGGGACTAGCGGCGAACACCGGGGAGCTGTTTTTT.